This TCR beta chain was sequenced during a study of OX40 agonist ivuxolimab in advanced cancers. Profiled with immunoSEQ multiplex PCR; TCRdb holds only in-frame clones, not every one. The sample shows some 41,000 clones, about 83% of them seen only once. Comment on this clone: The antigen is undetermined.

The V gene end was trimmed by 3 bases and the J gene end by 5 bases; junction bases not matched to a gene: 7. Germline assignment: CDR1 SEHNR and CDR2 FQNEAQ (reference sequence). This CDR3 contains 15 residues. General study findings and limits: At 0.1 to 3.0 mg/kg, CD4+ and CD8+ blood T cells expanded clonally by week 6. Which antigen the expanded peripheral T cells recognized is unknown.

This receptor was identified in an adult with an advanced solid tumor such as melanoma, head and neck, liver or kidney cancer. The source was CD4+ or CD8+ T cells sorted from blood, collected in a trial of the OX40 agonist ivuxolimab. The V and J genes are TRBV7-9 and TRBJ1-5; 7 bases agree with TRBD1. The CDR3 loop is CASSFGRGVDQPQHF. The CDR3 region has the DNA TGTGCCAGCAGCTTTGGCAGGGGGGTAGATCAGCCCCAGCATTTT.